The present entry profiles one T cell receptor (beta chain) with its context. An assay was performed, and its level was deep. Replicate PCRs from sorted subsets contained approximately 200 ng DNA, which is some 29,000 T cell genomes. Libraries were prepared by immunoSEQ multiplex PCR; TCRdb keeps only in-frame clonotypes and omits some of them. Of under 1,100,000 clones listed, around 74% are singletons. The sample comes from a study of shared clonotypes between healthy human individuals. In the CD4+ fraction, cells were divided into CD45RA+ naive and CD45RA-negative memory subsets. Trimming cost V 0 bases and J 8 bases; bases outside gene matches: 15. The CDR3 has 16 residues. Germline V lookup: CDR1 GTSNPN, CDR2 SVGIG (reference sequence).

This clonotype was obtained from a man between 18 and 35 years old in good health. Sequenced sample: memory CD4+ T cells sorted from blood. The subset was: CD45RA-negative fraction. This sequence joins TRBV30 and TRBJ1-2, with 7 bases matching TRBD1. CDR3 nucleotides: TGTGCCTGGAGTGTACTGACAGGGTCCGGTGTTAAGGGCTACACCTTC. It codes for CAWSVLTGSGVKGYTF.